One and the same sample provided the 22 T cell receptor beta chains below, sequenced in a study of shared clonotypes between healthy human individuals. Naive CD8 cells comprised CD45RO-negative, CCR7-positively selected cells, excluding terminally differentiated effector memory CD45RA+ cells. The method was immunoSEQ multiplex PCR; TCRdb's version includes in-frame clones alone and lacks a portion of them. The table lists approximately 2,000,000 clones, about 94% of them singletons. Sequencing used naive CD8+ T cells from PBMCs. The receptors stem from a man aged 18 to 30 in good health. Some clones in this sample may be carry-over from other donors' samples.

This rearrangement joins TRBV7-9 to TRBJ2-2; 7 bases agree with TRBD2. The CDR3 is 15 residues long. CDR1 is SEHNR, CDR2 FQNEAQ, per germline (reference sequence). V trimming: 3 bases; J trimming: 3 bases; junction bases outside the gene matches: 4. CDR3 protein: CASSFGLADTGELFF. For the CDR3, the DNA is TGTGCCAGCAGCTTCGGGCTAGCGGACACCGGGGAGCTGTTTTTT.

This clone occurred once. V is TRBV19 and J is TRBJ2-3; D is unclear. In germline, CDR1 is LNHDA, CDR2 SQIVND (reference sequence). The V end was cut by 7 bases, the J end by 11 bases, with 13 bases between. This CDR3 is built from 11 residues. DNA of the CDR3: TGTGCCAGTAAAGGATCCGGAGTGCAGTATTTT. Its translation is CASKGSGVQYF.

The genes are TRBV4-2 and TRBJ2-1, with TRBD2 identical over 7 bases. This CDR3 contains 15 residues. Per germline, CDR1 LGHNA and CDR2 YNFKEQ. The ends lost 4 bases at V and 8 bases at J; junction bases unmatched: 11. In nucleotides, the CDR3 is TGTGCCAGCAGCCCCGTCTGGGAGGGTACGCATGAGCAGTTCTTC. Amino acid sequence: CASSPVWEGTHEQFF.

The chain employs TRBV19 and TRBJ1-5; D is perhaps TRBD1 (6 bases). This CDR3 region has 17 residues. In germline, CDR1 is LNHDA, CDR2 SQIVND (reference sequence). V was trimmed by 7 bases and J by 3 bases, leaving 22 bases between them. CDR3 sequence: CASTNLPPDSFNQPQHF. The CDR3 nucleotides read TGTGCCAGTACAAATCTACCACCGGACAGCTTCAATCAGCCCCAGCATTTT.

This clone is a singleton in its sample. V gene TRBV29-1 combines with J gene TRBJ2-7; the match to TRBD1 covers 8 bases. The germline CDR1 and CDR2 sequences are SQVTM and ANQGSEA. V lost 6 bases and J lost 9; bases outside the gene matches: 13. The CDR3 length is 13 residues. The CDR3 is CSVLGGQDPWQYF. CDR3 DNA sequence: TGCAGCGTCTTGGGGGGACAGGATCCTTGGCAGTACTTC.

Only one count was recorded for this clone. The rearrangement joins TRBV19 to TRBJ2-2, with 8 bases lining up with TRBD2. Germline CDR1 is LNHDA and CDR2 is SQIVND (reference sequence). After removal of 5 bases from V and 4 bases from J, the junction contained 6 bases not matched to a gene. The CDR3 has 15 residues. In nucleotides, the CDR3 is TGTGCCAGTAGTCACAAGGGACTAGGCACCGGGGAGCTGTTTTTT. Amino acids: CASSHKGLGTGELFF.

This clone was counted once. The V and J genes are TRBV15 and TRBJ2-3; TRBD2 is a possible D gene (6 bases). This CDR3 contains 15 residues. Between the trimmed V and J ends, which lost 3 bases and 0 bases, there was a span of 10 bases. Germline CDR1 LNHNV, CDR2 YYDKDF (reference sequence). The CDR3, as DNA: TGTGCCACCAGCAGTGAGCGGGCCAGCACAGATACGCAGTATTTT. The encoded protein is CATSSERASTDTQYF. Supplemented by reference TRBV15 and TRBJ2-3, the full variable domain reads DAMVIQNPRYQVTQFGKPVTLSCSQTLNHNVMYWYQQKSSQAPKLLFHYYDKDFNNEADTPDNFQSRRPNTSFCFLDIRSPGLGDTAMYLCATSSERASTDTQYFGPGTRLTVL.

V and J are TRBV5-5 and TRBJ2-2; D is unclear. CDR1 and CDR2 from the germline V gene are SGHKS and YYEKEE (reference sequence). V lost 4 bases, J lost 4 bases, and 17 bases lay in between. CDR3 size: 16 residues. CDR3 loop: CASSPLTVVATGELFF. In DNA, the CDR3 is TGTGCCAGCAGCCCGCTCACAGTAGTCGCCACCGGGGAGCTGTTTTTT. The complete variable domain, with remaining parts taken from reference TRBV5-5 and TRBJ2-2, reads DAGVTQSPTHLIKTRGQQVTLRCSPISGHKSVSWYQQVLGQGPQFIFQYYEKEERGRGNFPDRFSARQFPNYSSELNVNALLLGDSALYLCASSPLTVVATGELFFGEGSRLTVL.

This chain uses TRBV4-2 with TRBJ2-7; the D is unclear. V lost 0 bases and J 2 bases, leaving 14 bases between the germline ends. This CDR3 region has 16 residues. The germline V gene has CDR1 LGHNA and CDR2 YNFKEQ. The CDR3 nucleotides read TGTGCCAGCAGCCAAGATTTGGCCAGGATGGCCTACGAGCAGTACTTC. Translated, it gives CASSQDLARMAYEQYF.

This chain joins TRBV28 and TRBJ1-1; tentative D call: TRBD1 (6 bases). The CDR3 is 17 amino acids. The germline V and J ends were trimmed by 5 bases and 1 base, with 20 bases remaining between them. Germline V CDR1 and CDR2: MDHEN, SYDVKM. In DNA form, the CDR3 reads TGTGCCAGCAGTCCCATCCTCGGTGGACAGAGGAACACTGAAGCTTTCTTT. It specifies CASSPILGGQRNTEAFF.

The V gene is TRBV5-1, the J gene TRBJ2-2; D is perhaps TRBD1 (5 bases). CDR3 size: 15 residues. V gave up 0 bases and J gave up 3 bases, with 9 bases separating them. Looked up from germline, CDR1 is SGHRS and CDR2 is YFSETQ. This chain's CDR3 is CASSLVAGHTGELFF. The CDR3 nucleotides are TGCGCCAGCAGCTTGGTGGCAGGGCACACCGGGGAGCTGTTTTTT.

V usage is TRBV7-9 and J usage is TRBJ2-3; possibly TRBD1 for D (5 bases). The CDR3 has 14 residues. CDR1 and CDR2 from the germline V gene are SEHNR and FQNEAQ (reference sequence). V lost 5 bases and J 3 bases, leaving 12 bases between the germline ends. The CDR3 is CASSPASGTDTQYF. CDR3 nucleotide sequence: TGTGCCAGCAGCCCAGCCTCAGGGACAGATACGCAGTATTTT.

The chain employs TRBV9 and TRBJ2-3; possible D gene TRBD2, 6 bases. The V gene lost 3 bases and the J gene lost 6 bases, with 11 bases spanning the gap. CDR1 and CDR2 (germline): SGDLS, YYNGEE. The CDR3 runs 13 residues. This CDR3 is CASSAWDFDTQYF. For the CDR3, the DNA is TGTGCCAGCAGCGCTTGGGACTTCGATACGCAGTATTTT.

As regards this clone: The sample has other DNA sequences that encode this CDR3 too. The rearrangement joins TRBV27 to TRBJ2-1; 8 bases agree with TRBD2. The CDR3 is made up of 16 amino acids. Germline values: CDR1 MNHEY, CDR2 SMNVEV (reference sequence). The V gene end was trimmed by 5 bases and the J gene end by 0 bases; junction bases not matched to a gene: 6. The DNA for the CDR3 is TGTGCCAGCAGTCCCGGCACTAGCGGCTCCTACAATGAGCAGTTCTTC. Its protein is CASSPGTSGSYNEQFF.

CDR3 in amino acids: CASSVVASGRTDTQYF. The DNA of the CDR3 is TGTGCCAGCAGCGTAGTGGCTAGCGGGAGAACAGATACGCAGTATTTT. The chain has TRBV9 and TRBJ2-3; the match to TRBD2 covers 10 bases. Trimming removed 0 bases from V and 3 bases from J; junction bases left unmatched: 4. Per the germline V gene, CDR1 is SGDLS and CDR2 is YYNGEE. CDR3 length: 16 amino acids.

V usage is TRBV27 and J usage is TRBJ1-1; D call uncertain. CDR1 is MNHEY and CDR2 is SMNVEV in the germline V gene (reference sequence). The CDR3 covers 13 residues. Between the trimmed V and J ends, which lost 0 bases and 5 bases, there was a span of 7 bases. The CDR3 DNA reads TGTGCCAGCAGTTTATCAACTCGGACTGAAGCTTTCTTT. The encoded protein is CASSLSTRTEAFF.

The genes are TRBV15 and TRBJ2-7, with D maybe TRBD2 (5 bases). V lost 1 base and J lost 6, with 10 bases in between. The CDR3 loop spans 13 amino acids. CDR1 and CDR2 from the germline V gene are LNHNV and YYDKDF (reference sequence). The CDR3 bases are TGTGCCACCAGCAGAGTCCCGCGGGCCGAGCAGTACTTC. The encoded protein is CATSRVPRAEQYF.

The chain links TRBV5-1 to TRBJ1-1, with 12 bases aligning to TRBD1. The CDR3 spans 16 residues. V trimming: 0 bases; J trimming: 3 bases; junction bases outside the gene matches: 3. Germline assignment: CDR1 SGHRS and CDR2 YFSETQ. DNA for the CDR3: TGCGCCAGCAGCTTGGGGGACAGGGGGCTCGACACTGAAGCTTTCTTT. This codes for CASSLGDRGLDTEAFF.

This clone was observed once. The chain combines TRBV7-9 with TRBJ1-4; D gene uncertain. V lost 4 bases, J lost 6 bases, and 12 bases lay in between. Germline-derived CDR1 and CDR2 are SEHNR and FQNEAQ (reference sequence). CDR3 size: 14 residues. The CDR3 nucleotides are TGTGCCAGCAGCTCCTCAAGAACAGATGAAAAACTGTTTTTT. Amino acids: CASSSSRTDEKLFF.

The J gene is TRBJ1-5, the V gene TRBV6-6; D is ambiguous. Trimming cost V 4 bases and J 4 bases, with 11 bases left between them. The germline gives CDR1 MNHNY, CDR2 SVGAGI (reference sequence). This CDR3 is built from 14 residues. CDR3 in amino acids: CASSSSDPNQPQHF. The CDR3 DNA reads as TGTGCCAGCAGTTCATCAGATCCTAATCAGCCCCAGCATTTT.

This clone showed up just a few times. The V gene is TRBV4-1, the J gene TRBJ1-5; 7 bases line up with TRBD1. V dropped 1 base and J dropped 3; count of bases not matched to a gene: 9. Germline CDR1 MGHRA, CDR2 YSYEKL. The CDR3 length is 17 residues. The CDR3 loop reads CASSQVTRQGFNQPQHF. The CDR3 coding sequence is TGCGCCAGCAGCCAAGTAACTCGACAGGGCTTCAATCAGCCCCAGCATTTT.

The J gene is TRBJ1-4, the V gene TRBV6-5; weak D call: TRBD1 (6 bases). The CDR3 spans 13 residues. In germline, CDR1 is MNHEY, CDR2 SVGAGI. With 5 bases removed from V and 8 bases from J, the gap between germline ends came to 12 bases. As DNA, the CDR3 is TGTGCCAGCAGTCCGGGGGGCTGGGAAAAACTGTTTTTT. This codes for CASSPGGWEKLFF.